These 19 T cell receptor beta chains share one sample of origin, sequenced in a study of blood T cell repertoires in COVID-19. The table came from immunoSEQ multiplex PCR; TCRdb's copy has only in-frame clones and leaves some out. The table records about 370,000 clones, 75% to 90% of them present only once. Material for sequencing was PBMCs or T cells enriched from blood (not recorded which). The receptors stem from a man aged 18 to 29 who had recovered from COVID-19.

The chain couples TRBV7-9 to TRBJ2-5; 7 nucleotides line up with TRBD1. The J segment lost 2 bases and the V segment lost 3 bases, leaving 6 bases of the junction unmatched. The CDR3 covers 15 residues. Germline CDR1 is SEHNR and CDR2 is FQNEAQ (reference sequence). The CDR3 here is CASSLGRGSQETQYF. Here the CDR3 DNA reads TGTGCCAGCAGCTTGGGCAGGGGGTCACAAGAGACCCAGTACTTC.

CDR3 in amino acids: CASSLGRGKDTGELFF. The CDR3 DNA sequence: TGTGCCAGCAGCTTAGGAAGGGGGAAGGACACCGGGGAGCTGTTTTTT. The rearrangement links TRBV7-9 to TRBJ2-2; possibly TRBD1 for D (6 bases). The CDR3 contains 16 residues. CDR1 and CDR2 (germline): SEHNR, FQNEAQ (reference sequence). V was shortened by 1 base and J by 3 bases, with 12 bases between the two germline ends.

The chain combines TRBV30 with TRBJ1-3; TRBD1 matches 10 bases. The CDR3 extends over 16 amino acids. V gave up 2 bases and J gave up 0 bases; unmatched junction bases: 4. The germline V gene has CDR1 GTSNPN and CDR2 SVGIG (reference sequence). This CDR3 reads CAWSSGTGASGNTIYF. The CDR3 nucleotides are TGTGCCTGGAGTTCCGGGACAGGGGCCTCTGGAAACACCATATATTTT.

V is TRBV9 and J is TRBJ2-1; 9 bases align to TRBD2. This CDR3 region has 16 residues. With 2 bases clipped from V and 4 bases from J, the junction kept 7 bases outside the gene matches. From germline, CDR1 is SGDLS and CDR2 YYNGEE. CDR3 in DNA: TGTGCCAGCAGCGTTGAGGGACTAGCAGCGTACAATGAGCAGTTCTTC. Translating gives CASSVEGLAAYNEQFF.

The chain joins TRBV6-5 to TRBJ1-1; 10 nucleotides agree with TRBD1. Germline lookup yields CDR1 MNHEY and CDR2 SVGAGI. The CDR3 sequence is 15 residues long. V shed 2 bases, J shed 6 bases, and the junction held 6 bases outside the gene matches. CDR3 bases: TGTGCCAGCAGTTACCCATCGGACAGGGGGGCTGAAGCTTTCTTT. Its protein is CASSYPSDRGAEAFF.

The chain uses TRBV21-1 and TRBJ2-5; the D call of TRBD2 is as the table states it, not checked on the DNA. TRBV21-1 is recorded as a pseudogene. The CDR3 consists of 14 residues. CDR3 coding DNA: TGTGCCAGCAGCAAAGGGGGAGAACAAGAGACCCAGTACTTC. Translated, it gives CASSKGGEQETQYF.

The chain employs TRBV27 and TRBJ2-1; D is perhaps TRBD2 (7 bases). The V gene lost 10 bases and the J gene lost 3 bases, with 22 bases spanning the gap. The germline V gene has CDR1 MNHEY and CDR2 SMNVEV (reference sequence). The CDR3 extends over 16 amino acids. The CDR3 nucleotides read TGTGCCACAGGGGCTCGGGGGGACAACCGCTACAATGAGCAGTTCTTC. Translation gives CATGARGDNRYNEQFF.

This clone was observed a few times. The chain employs TRBV4-2 and TRBJ1-1; the D gene is possibly TRBD1 (6 bases). Trimming pared 1 base from V and 0 bases from J, leaving 12 bases between. CDR1 and CDR2 from the germline V gene are LGHNA and YNFKEQ. The CDR3 is 16 amino acids. The CDR3 bases are TGTGCCAGCAGCCAAGGAGGGGGGGTTATGAACACTGAAGCTTTCTTT. This sequence encodes CASSQGGGVMNTEAFF.

The rearrangement uses TRBV19 and TRBJ1-5, with D possibly being TRBD1 (5 bases). Germline CDR1 reads LNHDA; CDR2 reads SQIVND (reference sequence). V lost 3 bases to trimming and J lost 6 bases, with 15 bases between them. CDR3 length: 15 amino acids. DNA of the CDR3: TGTGCCAGTAGTATCAGGGCATCCCATCCTCAGCCCCAGCATTTT. Protein product: CASSIRASHPQPQHF. The full variable domain, rest sourced from reference TRBV19 and TRBJ1-5, is DGGITQSPKYLFRKEGQNVTLSCEQNLNHDAMYWYRQDPGQGLRLIYYSQIVNDFQKGDIAEGYSVSREKKESFPLTVTSAQKNPTAFYLCASSIRASHPQPQHFGDGTRLSIL.

This chain joins TRBV11-1 and TRBJ1-2; D is perhaps TRBD1 (5 bases). The V gene's germline CDR1 is SGHAT and CDR2 FQDESV (reference sequence). V lost 4 bases to trimming and J lost 0 bases, with 15 bases between them. The CDR3 covers 16 residues. The DNA of the CDR3 is TGTGCCAGCAGCTCAGGGAACAGCAAACCTAACTATGGCTACACCTTC. Its protein product is CASSSGNSKPNYGYTF.

J is TRBJ1-3 and V is TRBV18; TRBD1 aligns across 9 bases. The CDR3 loop spans 17 amino acids. The V gene's germline CDR1 is KGHSH and CDR2 LQKENI. V lost 0 bases, J lost 0 bases, and 3 bases stayed unmatched. The CDR3 region has the DNA TGTGCCAGCTCACCACCTGGGACAGGGCCCTCTGGAAACACCATATATTTT. Translated: CASSPPGTGPSGNTIYF.

The V and J genes are TRBV7-2 and TRBJ1-6, with D perhaps TRBD1 (5 bases). The length of the CDR3 is 15 residues. Germline V gives CDR1 SGHTA, CDR2 FQGNSA. Trimming stripped 6 bases from V and 9 bases from J, with 18 bases between. CDR3 nucleotides: TGTGCCAGCAGATTGGGGCGACGGACGTCTTCACCCCTCCACTTT. This sequence encodes CASRLGRRTSSPLHF.

The chain uses TRBV5-1 and TRBJ1-2; 7 bases map to TRBD1. The CDR3 extends over 15 amino acids. Unmatched junction bases numbered 13, after V lost 4 bases and J lost 7 bases. CDR1 is SGHRS and CDR2 is YFSETQ in the germline V gene. The CDR3 sequence: CASSPEGRGESGYTF. The CDR3, as DNA: TGCGCCAGCAGCCCGGAGGGCAGGGGGGAGTCTGGCTACACCTTC. Together with reference TRBV5-1 and TRBJ1-2, the CDR3 gives the full variable domain: KAGVTQTPRYLIKTRGQQVTLSCSPISGHRSVSWYQQTPGQGLQFLFEYFSETQRNKGNFPGRFSGRQFSNSRSEMNVSTLELGDSALYLCASSPEGRGESGYTFGSGTRLTVV.

The rearrangement uses TRBV4-3 and TRBJ1-3; 7 nucleotides match TRBD1. The germline V gene has CDR1 LGHNA and CDR2 YSLEER. This CDR3 comprises 17 residues. J gave up 0 bases and V 2 bases, and 7 bases lay outside the gene matches. The CDR3 nucleotides read TGCGCCAGCAGCCAACTGACAGGGCCCAGCTCTGGAAACACCATATATTTT. Encoded protein: CASSQLTGPSSGNTIYF.

This clone was counted only a few times. The chain couples TRBV29-1 to TRBJ1-2; D remains unclear. Germline CDR1 and CDR2: SQVTM and ANQGSEA. This CDR3 contains 11 residues. Trimming left V 5 bases short and J 6 bases short, with 10 bases between. The CDR3 protein is CSVKGENGYTF. The CDR3 nucleotides read TGCAGCGTTAAGGGAGAGAATGGCTACACCTTC.

The chain employs TRBV7-2 and TRBJ2-1; 9 nucleotides agree with TRBD2. Trimming at V came to 2 bases and at J to 6 bases, leaving 8 bases not matched to a gene. Per germline, CDR1 SGHTA and CDR2 FQGNSA. This CDR3 is 16 amino acids long. The CDR3 region has the DNA TGTGCCAGCAGCTTATTTCCCCTAGCGGGGAGCAATGAGCAGTTCTTC. Its translation is CASSLFPLAGSNEQFF.

V usage is TRBV19 and J usage is TRBJ2-2, with TRBD2 identical over 8 bases. V shed 3 bases and J 7 bases; nucleotides not matched to a gene: 4. CDR3 length: 14 residues. From germline, CDR1 is LNHDA and CDR2 SQIVND (reference sequence). The CDR3 DNA reads as TGTGCCAGTAGTATGGGACTAGGGAACGGGGAGCTGTTTTTT. It encodes CASSMGLGNGELFF. The complete variable domain, with remaining parts taken from reference TRBV19 and TRBJ2-2, reads DGGITQSPKYLFRKEGQNVTLSCEQNLNHDAMYWYRQDPGQGLRLIYYSQIVNDFQKGDIAEGYSVSREKKESFPLTVTSAQKNPTAFYLCASSMGLGNGELFFGEGSRLTVL.

Only a few counts were recorded for this clone. The gene calls are TRBV10-2 and TRBJ2-1; TRBD2 agrees at 9 bases. Germline V lookup: CDR1 WSHSY, CDR2 SAAADI. J lost 4 bases, V lost 6 bases, and 7 bases had no gene match. The CDR3 totals 15 residues. CDR3 nucleotides: TGCGCCAGCAGATCAATAGCGGGGGCATACAATGAGCAGTTCTTC. It codes for CASRSIAGAYNEQFF.

This clone was seen a single time. The CDR3 reads CASSQVRGAYNEQFF. CDR3 bases: TGTGCCAGCAGCCAAGTGCGGGGGGCCTACAATGAGCAGTTCTTC. The V and J genes are TRBV3-1 (or the pseudogene TRBV3-2) and TRBJ2-1; 8 nucleotides match TRBD2. Germline lookup yields CDR1 LGHDT and CDR2 YNNKEL (reference sequence). V shed 1 base, J shed 2 bases, and the junction held 1 base outside the gene matches. The CDR3 runs to 15 residues.